This T cell receptor (beta chain) emerged from a study of Tregs in tolerant kidney transplant recipients. The study's findings and limits: Expanding Tregs on activated donor B cells appeared to best identify donor-specific TCRbeta clones.

A word on this clone: Its antigen remains unknown.

Trimming cost V 3 bases and J 2 bases, with 12 bases left between them. This CDR3 comprises 15 residues. Germline lookup yields CDR1 SGHRS and CDR2 YFSETQ. Clones were read by immunoSEQ multiplex PCR, and TCRdb kept only the in-frame ones, dropping some. The repertoire includes tens of thousands of clones, under 98% of them detected once, and around 0.34% sits in the top ten. The TCR was taken from a human donor who received a combined kidney and bone marrow transplant. Specimen: Tregs from blood, collected before the transplant. The chain links TRBV5-1 to TRBJ2-1, with D possibly matching TRBD2 (5 bases). Here the CDR3 reads CASSSSGNTYNEQFF. CDR3 coding DNA: TGCGCCAGCAGCTCGAGCGGCAATACCTACAATGAGCAGTTCTTC.